These 8 T cell receptor beta chains were sequenced from one sample in a study of post-analysis software for immune sequencing data. Whole-study findings and limits: Controls had lower frequencies than patients of a few TRBV segments, which included TRBV5-6, TRBV5-1 and TRBV20-1.

Each TCR beta cDNA library carried unique molecular identifiers. TCRdb fed the PCR reads into MiXCR, producing one record per CDR3 protein. The sample carries under 900,000 distinct CDR3 sequences, roughly 58% recorded once. No antigen has been assigned to these receptors. The specimen was blood. Every receptor here comes from a girl aged 10 to 17 with multiple sclerosis.

This clonotype was seen a few times. This rearrangement joins TRBV10-3 to TRBJ1-2, with TRBD1 matching 10 bases. The germline V gene encodes CDR1 ENHRY and CDR2 SYGVKD. The J segment lost 6 bases and the V segment lost 0 bases, leaving 10 bases of the junction unmatched. The length of the CDR3 is 17 residues. CDR3 DNA sequence: TGTGCCATCAGTGAGTCGGGGACAGGGGAACTAAAAAATGGCTACACCTTC. Amino acid sequence: CAISESGTGELKNGYTF.

The chain couples TRBV12-3 or TRBV12-4 to TRBJ2-7; D may be TRBD1 or TRBD2 (5 bases each). V was cut by 4 bases and J by 1 base, with 17 bases left in between. The CDR3 totals 16 residues. CDR3 coding DNA: TGTGCCAGCAGTTCCTCGGGACCCAGTGTATCCTACGAGCAGTACTTC. Translating gives CASSSSGPSVSYEQYF.

The chain joins TRBV14 to TRBJ2-1; tentative D call: TRBD2 (6 bases). Trimming took 4 bases from V and 2 from J, leaving 9 bases between them. This CDR3 spans 14 amino acids. CDR1 and CDR2 (germline): SGHDN, FVKESK. CDR3 protein: CASSRRVTYNEQFF. CDR3 DNA: TGTGCCAGCAGCCGGAGGGTAACCTACAATGAGCAGTTCTTC. The full variable domain, completed using reference TRBV14 and TRBJ2-1, is EAGVTQFPSHSVIEKGQTVTLRCDPISGHDNLYWYRRVMGKEIKFLLHFVKESKQDESGMPNNRFLAERTGGTYSTLKVQPAELEDSGVYFCASSRRVTYNEQFFGPGTRLTVL.

This clonotype was seen a few times. The chain has TRBV5-1 and TRBJ2-5; the match to TRBD2 covers 7 bases. CDR1 SGHRS and CDR2 YFSETQ come from the germline V gene. The CDR3 consists of 15 residues. Trimming removed 0 bases from V and 6 bases from J; junction bases left unmatched: 8. The DNA for the CDR3 is TGCGCCAGCAGCTTGGAACGGGGAGGGCTAAAGACCCAGTACTTC. Translated, it gives CASSLERGGLKTQYF.

The chain combines TRBV5-1 with TRBJ2-5, with D possibly being TRBD2 (6 bases). This CDR3 region has 13 residues. CDR1 SGHRS and CDR2 YFSETQ come from the germline V gene. With 5 bases removed from V and 11 bases from J, the gap between germline ends came to 19 bases. This CDR3 is CASRRGRDGEQYF. In nucleotides, the CDR3 is TGCGCCAGCAGAAGAGGGCGGGACGGGGAGCAGTACTTC.

This clonotype was observed a handful of times. In DNA form, the CDR3 reads TGTGCCAGCAGCTTATCCATAGCGGGGGATTCGGATACGCAGTATTTT. Its protein product is CASSLSIAGDSDTQYF. This chain links TRBV11-1 with TRBJ2-3; 9 nucleotides match TRBD2. The CDR3 contains 16 residues. Germline CDR1 reads SGHAT; CDR2 reads FQDESV (reference sequence). The trim removed 2 bases at V and 6 bases at J, leaving 9 bases unmatched.

The chain uses TRBV29-1 and TRBJ2-4; TRBD1 matches at 11 bases. The CDR3 length is 20 residues. Germline V lookup: CDR1 SQVTM, CDR2 ANQGSEA. V lost 1 base to trimming and J lost 1 base; unmatched junction nucleotides: 15. The CDR3, as DNA: TGCAGCGTTGAAGCTTCAATCCGGGACAGGGGGAATTCGGCCAAAAACATTCAGTACTTC. This encodes CSVEASIRDRGNSAKNIQYF.

The rearrangement joins TRBV5-1 to TRBJ2-1; no clear D gene. The germline V gene has CDR1 SGHRS and CDR2 YFSETQ. The CDR3 has 13 residues. Trimming cost V 5 bases and J 4 bases, with 10 bases left between them. This chain's CDR3 is CASRQKEYNEQFF. The CDR3 DNA is TGCGCCAGCAGACAGAAAGAATACAATGAGCAGTTCTTC.